Sequencing of this TCR beta chain was carried out in a study of T cells in Graves' hyperthyroidism and ophthalmopathy (dated by TCRdb to the late 2010s). Study-wide context: Peripheral blood was collected at initial diagnosis, before any treatment. To identify TCR V-J signatures that set the groups apart, the researchers used a discovery cohort of about a hundred patients, made up of fewer than 50 with Graves' ophthalmopathy and 57 with stable Graves' hyperthyroidism. Prospective prediction of ophthalmopathy was tested in an independent validation cohort of 18 to 20 hyperthyroidism patients and 17 patients who later progressed to ophthalmopathy. The 90 to 100 discovery patients were randomly divided into training and test sets at a 7:3 ratio. In addition, the study compared T-cell repertoires in thyroid tissue and in blood from about six Graves' hyperthyroidism patients. After blood sampling, hyperthyroidism patients were treated with methimazole at a starting dose of 30 mg daily, and ophthalmopathy patients were treated with high-dose intravenous methylprednisolone. The paper reports TCR Vbeta CDR3 sequencing of approximately 130 peripheral blood samples: around 45 ophthalmopathy, about 75 hyperthyroidism and 17 progressor patients.

Results and caveats for the whole study, not just this receptor: No statistical method was used to set the sample size in advance, and investigators knew the group allocation. Most expanded thyroid clonotypes (frequency above 0.001) were also found in blood, which suggests that blood repertoires may mirror thyroid immune responses. Ophthalmopathy was separated from stable hyperthyroidism by a 13 V-J signature model, with 87.88% sensitivity and 81% to 82% specificity obtained in cross-validation and 80%/75% obtained in testing. In validation, the model predicted progression to ophthalmopathy a median of around six months before onset, with over 60% sensitivity and more than 72% specificity.

As regards this clonotype: The specificity of this receptor is unknown. There are no base qualities to consult, and no much larger clone falls within one base.

The hyperthyroidism patients were between 18 and 65 years old and newly diagnosed, with a disease duration of less than 2 months. The study excluded patients with uncontrolled infections, other autoimmune diseases, pregnancy or lactation. Clinical symptoms, serum thyroxine and TRAb, thyroid ultrasound, and orbital computed tomography formed the basis for the diagnoses. Blood from progressor patients was collected at the time of first diagnosis with hyperthyroidism, before any ophthalmopathy symptoms had appeared. PBMCs were separated from roughly 9.6 ml of fresh peripheral blood using Ficoll-Paque density gradient centrifugation. Progressor patients were defined as those initially diagnosed with Graves' hyperthyroidism in whom ophthalmopathy developed during follow-up. Trizol reagent was used to extract total RNA, and RNA quality was then checked on an Agilent 2100 Bioanalyzer. Measured from the cysteine to the phenylalanine, the CDR3 is 14 residues long. The retained sequence is limited to the CDR3, 42 bases, with the frame set at the first base. V lost 0 bases and J lost 6 bases; the stretch between them is 9 bases long. The germline V gene specifies SGHAT as CDR1 and FQNNGV as CDR2.

Amplification of TCR beta CDR3 regions was carried out from RNA transcripts. The first round of RT-PCR for the TCR CDR3 was performed with the HTBI primer set and the Qiagen OneStep RT-PCR kit. Libraries were constructed in a second round of multiplex PCR, after which size selection and purification were carried out. Sequencing of the libraries was done on an Illumina HiSeq2000 using paired-end 100 bp reads. The published analysis was carried out like this. Raw data were processed with SOAPnuke, discarding reads with adapters, uncalled bases, mean Phred below 15, or no exact constant-primer or identifier match. COPE v1.2.5 was used to merge high-quality paired reads, and clonotypes were defined as unique nucleotide sequences. MiTCR v1.1 was used to align clonotypes to the IMGT TRBV, TRBD and TRBJ reference segments. The analysis was restricted to V-J combinations with a frequency above 0.0001, which together covered just over 98% of the repertoires. A TCS score was defined as the ratio of F50 (clonal expansion) to E x V (chaos), with BLOSUM62-based TCRdist applied between CDR3 peptides within each V-J. Welch's t-statistics and random forest reduced around 550 V-J features to some 14, which were used in a naive Bayes classifier (R e1071). TCRdb reprocessed the public reads (quality trimming at Q25 with fastp, clone calling with MiXCR) and kept in-frame beta chains. Each record represents a unique CDR3 protein, reported with the most common genes and DNA among its rows. The V and J calls and clone size come from TCRdb's table, not from the authors' own analysis. This sample is represented by some 370,000 distinct CDR3 sequences; about 18% of them were singletons. Clones ranked in the top ten supply about a third of the sample.

This sequence uses TRBV11-2 and TRBJ1-5, with TRBD1 perhaps the D gene, on 6 matching bases. The specimen sequenced was blood. The receptor was isolated from a woman in her twenties or thirties with Graves' hyperthyroidism that later progressed to Graves' ophthalmopathy. Here the CDR3 is given as CASSLDRGAQPQHF. Here is the DNA: TGTGCCAGCAGCTTAGACAGGGGAGCTCAGCCCCAGCATTTT.